This T cell receptor beta chain emerged from a study of cytomegalovirus exposure and HLA in healthy donors. Study-level findings and limits: Being productive about 87% or about 30% of the time was typical of most TCR beta V segments in an earlier analysis. The study assumed roughly uniform donor sequencing depth for presence/absence analyses. It has been reported that TCR beta sequences accurately predicted the HLA-A and HLA-B alleles of most subjects. When the data were analyzed later, several of the most significant clusters appeared to be linked to common viral pathogens.

CDR3 size: 14 residues. V lost 6 bases, J lost 6 bases, and 18 bases lay in between. Germline V CDR1 and CDR2: SNHLY, FYNNEI. The PCR employed 60 Vbeta primers together with 13 Jbeta primers. Produced via immunoSEQ multiplex PCR; TCRdb's table is partial and in-frame only. The sample lists 70,000 or so clones; roughly 82% were seen once. Regarding this clone: Antigen: not known.

The rearrangement links TRBV2 to TRBJ2-7; perhaps TRBD1 as D (6 bases). Sequencing was performed on PBMCs. The TCR originated in a man between 18 and 35 years old in good health and CMV-seronegative. As DNA, the CDR3 is TGTGCCAGCAGGACGGACAGTATGGCACTCGAGCAGTACTTC. It encodes CASRTDSMALEQYF.